A selection of T cell receptor beta chains follows, all from one sample in a study of T cell clones after liver transplantation. The table came from immunoSEQ multiplex PCR; TCRdb's copy has only in-frame clones and leaves some out. Among roughly 19,000 clones, 75% to 90% were seen once, and the ten largest hold 13%. The specimen comprised CD8+ T cells from blood, sampled approximately 3.5 years after liver transplant. The receptors originated from a human patient who received a liver transplant. Some T cells may be transferred from the graft donor. CDR3s include the opening cysteine and the closing phenylalanine or tryptophan. A D gene is named only where the DNA matches it firmly. Size is stated for part of the rows, as once, few or many counts, or as a class when the clone is expanded.

TRBD1	TRBJ2-7	-	15	TRBV9	TGTGCCAGCAGCCCTTGGGGACAGGGCTCCTACGAGCAGTACTTC	CASSPWGQGSYEQYF
TRBD1	TRBJ2-2	-	17	TRBV10-3	TGTGCCATCAGTGAAGGATGGGACAGGGGAAACCTCGGGGAGCTGTTTTTT	CAISEGWDRGNLGELFF
-	TRBJ1-5	-	15	TRBV19	TGTGCCAGTAGTATAGACCGAGAGGGCAATCAGCCCCAGCATTTT	CASSIDREGNQPQHF
-	TRBJ2-1	-	11	TRBV25-1	TGTGCCAGCAGTGAATTGAATGAGCAGTTCTTC	CASSELNEQFF
-	TRBJ2-7	once	12	TRBV4-3	TGCGCCAGCAGCCAAGATGGGGGGGAGCAGTACTTC	CASSQDGGEQYF
-	TRBJ2-5	-	11	TRBV6-1	TGTGCCAGCAGTGAATGGGAGACCCAGTACTTC	CASSEWETQYF
-	TRBJ1-2	-	13	TRBV19	TGTGCCAGTAGTATAGAAGGGACCAAGAGCTACACCTTC	CASSIEGTKSYTF
TRBD2	TRBJ2-7	-	14	TRBV13	TGTGCCAGCAGCTATAGCGGGAGGTCCTACGAGCAGTACTTC	CASSYSGRSYEQYF
-	TRBJ2-1	-	16	TRBV21-1	TGTGCCAGCAGCTCACGACAGGGTCAAAGCTGGAATGAGCAGTTCTTC	CASSSRQGQSWNEQFF
TRBD1	TRBJ2-7	once	14	TRBV27	TGTGCCAGCAGTATCGGGACAGGCCCATACGAGCAGTACTTC	CASSIGTGPYEQYF
-	TRBJ1-2	-	14	TRBV28	TGTGCCAGCAGTTTACGCTGGGACGGTTATGGCTACACCTTC	CASSLRWDGYGYTF
-	TRBJ2-7	-	14	TRBV28	TGTGCCAGCACTCTCGGTGGGTTCTCCTACGAGCAGTACTTC	CASTLGGFSYEQYF
-	TRBJ2-7	-	14	TRBV4-1	TGCGCCAGCAGCCAAGGGCACAGCTCCTACGAGCAGTACTTC	CASSQGHSSYEQYF
-	TRBJ2-7	-	15	TRBV10-3	TGTGCCATCAGTTACCGAAGGGATATCATCGGGGAGCAGTACTTC	CAISYRRDIIGEQYF
-	TRBJ1-2	-	15	TRBV4-3	TGCGCCAGCAGCCAAGAGCAACAGGTGAACTATGGCTACACCTTC	CASSQEQQVNYGYTF
TRBD2	TRBJ2-1	-	15	TRBV7-2	TGTGCCAGCAGCGTAGCGGGAGCCTCCTACAATGAGCAGTTCTTC	CASSVAGASYNEQFF
-	TRBJ1-5	-	14	TRBV27	TGTGCCAGCAGCCCCGTTGAAGCGTCCCAGCCCCAGCATTTT	CASSPVEASQPQHF
TRBD2	TRBJ2-1	-	15	TRBV19	TGTGCCAGTAGTATAGGGCTAGCGGGATCCAATGAGCAGTTCTTC	CASSIGLAGSNEQFF
-	TRBJ2-7	-	14	TRBV19	TGTGCCAGTAGTCTAACCTTCACAGGGAGGGAGCAGTACTTC	CASSLTFTGREQYF
-	TRBJ1-1	-	15	TRBV7-2	TGTGCCAGCAGGCCCCGACAGGCTTCGAACACTGAAGCTTTCTTT	CASRPRQASNTEAFF
-	TRBJ2-3	-	15	TRBV7-2	TGTGCCAGCAGCTTGGGTAGCGAGTACACAGATACGCAGTATTTT	CASSLGSEYTDTQYF